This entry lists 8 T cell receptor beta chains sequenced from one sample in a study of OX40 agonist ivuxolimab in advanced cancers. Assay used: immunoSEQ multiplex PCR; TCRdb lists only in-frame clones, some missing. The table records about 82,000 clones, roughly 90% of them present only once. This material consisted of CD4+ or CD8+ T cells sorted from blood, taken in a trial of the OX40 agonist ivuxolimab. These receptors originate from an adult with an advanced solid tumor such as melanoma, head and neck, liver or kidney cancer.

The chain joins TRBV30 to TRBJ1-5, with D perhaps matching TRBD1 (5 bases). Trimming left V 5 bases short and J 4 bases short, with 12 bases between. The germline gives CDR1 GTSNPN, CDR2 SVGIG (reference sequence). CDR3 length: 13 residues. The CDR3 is CAWDGGRNQPQHF. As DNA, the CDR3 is TGTGCCTGGGACGGGGGGAGGAATCAGCCCCAGCATTTT.

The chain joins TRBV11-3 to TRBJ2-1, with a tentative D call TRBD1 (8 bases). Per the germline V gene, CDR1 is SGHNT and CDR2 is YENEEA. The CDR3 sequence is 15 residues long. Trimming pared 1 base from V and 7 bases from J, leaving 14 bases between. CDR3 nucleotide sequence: TGTGCCAGCAGCTTAGGAGGACAGGGAGGGAATGAGCAGTTCTTC. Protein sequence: CASSLGGQGGNEQFF.

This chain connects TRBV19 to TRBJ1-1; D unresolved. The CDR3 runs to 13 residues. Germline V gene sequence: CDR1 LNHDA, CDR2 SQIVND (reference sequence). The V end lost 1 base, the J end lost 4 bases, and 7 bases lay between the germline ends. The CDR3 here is CASSIGYRTEAFF. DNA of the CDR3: TGTGCCAGTAGTATAGGGTACCGCACTGAAGCTTTCTTT.

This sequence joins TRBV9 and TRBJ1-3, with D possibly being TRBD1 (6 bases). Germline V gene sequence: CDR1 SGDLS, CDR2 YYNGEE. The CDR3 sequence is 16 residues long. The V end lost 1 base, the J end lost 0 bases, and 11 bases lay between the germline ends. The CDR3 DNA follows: TGTGCCAGCAGCGTATCAACAGGGACCTCTGGAAACACCATATATTTT. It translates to CASSVSTGTSGNTIYF.

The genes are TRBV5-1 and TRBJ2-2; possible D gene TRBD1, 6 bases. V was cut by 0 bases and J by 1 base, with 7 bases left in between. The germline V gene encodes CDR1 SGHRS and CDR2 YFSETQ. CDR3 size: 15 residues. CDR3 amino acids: CASSLVQGNTGELFF. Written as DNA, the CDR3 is TGCGCCAGCAGCTTGGTACAGGGGAACACCGGGGAGCTGTTTTTT.

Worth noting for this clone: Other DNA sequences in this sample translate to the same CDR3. Written as DNA, the CDR3 is TGCGCCAGCAGCCTGGGACAGGGAGGCGAGCAGTACTTC. This codes for CASSLGQGGEQYF. The rearrangement links TRBV5-1 to TRBJ2-7, with TRBD1 matching 9 bases. CDR3 length: 13 amino acids. Germline assignment: CDR1 SGHRS and CDR2 YFSETQ. Trimming took 4 bases from V and 6 from J; bases not matched to a gene: 5.

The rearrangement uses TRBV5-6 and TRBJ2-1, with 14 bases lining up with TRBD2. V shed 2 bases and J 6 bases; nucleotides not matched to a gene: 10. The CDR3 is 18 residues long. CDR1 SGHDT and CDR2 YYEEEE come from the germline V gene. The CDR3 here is CASSLALSGTSGSNEQFF. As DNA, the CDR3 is TGTGCCAGCAGCTTAGCCCTTAGTGGGACTAGCGGGAGCAATGAGCAGTTCTTC. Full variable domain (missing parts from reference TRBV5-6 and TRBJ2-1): DAGVTQSPTHLIKTRGQQVTLRCSPKSGHDTVSWYQQALGQGPQFIFQYYEEEERQRGNFPDRFSGHQFPNYSSELNVNALLLGDSALYLCASSLALSGTSGSNEQFFGPGTRLTVL.

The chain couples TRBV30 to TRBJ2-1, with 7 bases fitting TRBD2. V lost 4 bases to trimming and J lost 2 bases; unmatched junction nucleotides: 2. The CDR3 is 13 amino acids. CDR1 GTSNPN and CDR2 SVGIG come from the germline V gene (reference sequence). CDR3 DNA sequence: TGTGCCTGGAAGCGGGAAGCCTACAATGAGCAGTTCTTC. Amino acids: CAWKREAYNEQFF.